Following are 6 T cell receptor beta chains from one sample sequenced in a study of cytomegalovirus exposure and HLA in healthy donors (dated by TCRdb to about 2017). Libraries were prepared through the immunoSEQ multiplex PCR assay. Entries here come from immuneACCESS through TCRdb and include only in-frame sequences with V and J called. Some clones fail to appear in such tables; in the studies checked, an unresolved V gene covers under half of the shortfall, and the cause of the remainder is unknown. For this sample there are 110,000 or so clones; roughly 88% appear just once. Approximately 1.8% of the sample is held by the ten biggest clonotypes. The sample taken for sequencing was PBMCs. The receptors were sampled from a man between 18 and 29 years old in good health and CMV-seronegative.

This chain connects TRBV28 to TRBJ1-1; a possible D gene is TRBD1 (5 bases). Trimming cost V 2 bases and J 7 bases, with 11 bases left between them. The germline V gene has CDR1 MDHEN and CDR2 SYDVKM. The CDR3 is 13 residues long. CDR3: CASSLGAGHEAFF. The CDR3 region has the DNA TGTGCCAGCAGTTTAGGGGCGGGGCATGAAGCTTTCTTT.

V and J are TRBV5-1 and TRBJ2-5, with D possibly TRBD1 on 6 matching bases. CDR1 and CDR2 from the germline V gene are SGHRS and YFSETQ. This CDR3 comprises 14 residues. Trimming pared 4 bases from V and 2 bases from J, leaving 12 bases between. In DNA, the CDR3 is TGCGCCAGCAGCCGGTACAGGGTACAAGAGACCCAGTACTTC. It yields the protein CASSRYRVQETQYF.

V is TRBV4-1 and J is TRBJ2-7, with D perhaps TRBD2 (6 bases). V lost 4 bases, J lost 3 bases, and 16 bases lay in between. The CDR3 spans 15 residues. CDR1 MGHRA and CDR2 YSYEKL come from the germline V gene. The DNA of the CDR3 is TGCGCCAGCAGCCGGATACCGGGACTTGACTACGAGCAGTACTTC. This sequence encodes CASSRIPGLDYEQYF.

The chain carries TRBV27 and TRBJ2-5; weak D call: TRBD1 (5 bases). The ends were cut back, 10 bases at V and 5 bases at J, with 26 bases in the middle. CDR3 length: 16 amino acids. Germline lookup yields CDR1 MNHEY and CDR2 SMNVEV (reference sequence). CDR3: CAITQAPPKRLETQYF. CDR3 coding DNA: TGTGCCATAACACAGGCGCCCCCAAAAAGATTGGAGACCCAGTACTTC.

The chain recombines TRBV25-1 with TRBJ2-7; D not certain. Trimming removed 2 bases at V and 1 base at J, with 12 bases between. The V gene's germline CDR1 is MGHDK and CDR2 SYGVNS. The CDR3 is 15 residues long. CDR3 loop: CASSEAGTFSYEQYF. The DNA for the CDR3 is TGTGCCAGCAGTGAAGCAGGTACATTTTCCTACGAGCAGTACTTC.

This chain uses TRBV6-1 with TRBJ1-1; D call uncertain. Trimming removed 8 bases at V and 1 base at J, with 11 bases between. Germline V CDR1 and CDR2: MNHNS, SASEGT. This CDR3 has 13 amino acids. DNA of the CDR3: TGTGCCAGCCCAAGCCTTGCGAACACTGAAGCTTTCTTT. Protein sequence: CASPSLANTEAFF.